A single sample gave rise to the 29 T cell receptor beta chains below, sequenced in a study of breast tumors, draining lymph nodes, adjacent tissues. TCRdb analysed the multiplex PCR reads with MiXCR anew, one entry per CDR3 protein. The sample holds 150,000 to 200,000 distinct CDR3 sequences, about 30% seen once. Samples came from axillary lymph nodes draining the breast cancer. The sequenced sample was axillary lymph node tissue. Receptor source: a female donor with breast cancer. Some clones in this sample may be carry-over from other donors' samples.

The V call is TRBV28, the J call TRBJ2-7, with D perhaps matching TRBD1 (6 bases). V gave up 5 bases and J gave up 1 base, with 21 bases separating them. This CDR3 has 17 residues. CDR1 and CDR2 (germline): MDHEN, SYDVKM. CDR3 in DNA: TGTGCCAGCAGTCTCCTCGGTACGGGACAAAGTTCCTACGAGCAGTACTTC. It is translated as CASSLLGTGQSSYEQYF.

This clonotype was counted many times. This chain connects TRBV4-1 to TRBJ2-5; D gene uncertain. CDR3 size: 14 residues. V was cut by 1 base and J by 1 base, with 7 bases left in between. CDR1 and CDR2 (germline): MGHRA, YSYEKL. The CDR3 here is CASSQVVSQETQYF. CDR3 coding DNA: TGCGCCAGCAGCCAAGTCGTATCCCAAGAGACCCAGTACTTC.

This clonotype appeared a few times. The chain recombines TRBV3-1 with TRBJ1-2, with TRBD1 matching over 7 bases. V lost 0 bases, J lost 6 bases, and 10 bases stayed unmatched. The germline CDR1 and CDR2 sequences are LGHDT and YNNKEL (reference sequence). The CDR3 spans 16 residues. CDR3 in DNA: TGTGCCAGCAGCCAAGATAGGGGGCGAGGGATGGATGGCTACACCTTC. This codes for CASSQDRGRGMDGYTF.

To note about this clonotype: A much bigger clone sits one base away, suggesting this may be a read error. The rearrangement uses TRBV5-6 and TRBJ2-2; perhaps TRBD2 as D (5 bases). There are 14 residues in the CDR3. V was trimmed by 2 bases and J by 4 bases, leaving 9 bases between them. CDR1 is SGHDT and CDR2 is YYEEEE in the germline V gene. CDR3 bases: TGTGCCAGCAGCTTCGTAGCGACCACCGGGGAGCTGTTTTTT. Its protein is CASSFVATTGELFF.

Turning to this clonotype: This may arise from a read error, as a much more abundant clone is one base away. The chain has TRBV13 and TRBJ2-7, with 7 positions matching TRBD2. V was clipped by 5 bases and J by 3 bases; unmatched bases: 10. Germline assignment: CDR1 PRHDT and CDR2 FYEKMQ (reference sequence). The CDR3 sequence is 15 residues long. CDR3 residues: CASSLFAGAFYEQYF. CDR3 coding DNA: TGTGCCAGCAGCCTTTTTGCGGGAGCCTTCTACGAGCAGTACTTC.

This clonotype was detected many times. V is TRBV7-3 and J is TRBJ1-6; a weak D match, TRBD1 (6 bases). Trimming left V 1 base short and J 7 bases short, with 8 bases between. Germline loops: CDR1 SGHTA, CDR2 FQGTGA. The CDR3 contains 14 residues. CDR3 DNA: TGTGCCAGCAGCTTAAGGACAGCCAATTCACCCCTCCACTTT. It encodes CASSLRTANSPLHF.

This clonotype was observed a single time. The chain couples TRBV9 to TRBJ1-5, with 10 bases lining up with TRBD1. V shed 7 bases and J 6 bases; nucleotides not matched to a gene: 10. Germline CDR1 SGDLS, CDR2 YYNGEE. There are 15 residues in the CDR3. The CDR3 loop is CASGRQGQGGQPQHF. The CDR3 region has the DNA TGTGCCAGCGGTCGGCAAGGACAGGGGGGTCAGCCCCAGCATTTT.

This clonotype was picked up many times. The chain links TRBV7-8 to TRBJ2-3; TRBD2 is a possible D gene (6 bases). Germline CDR1 is SGHVS and CDR2 is FQNEAQ. Trimming cost V 3 bases and J 0 bases, with 10 bases left between them. The CDR3 sequence is 15 residues long. The CDR3 spells CASSLGGASTDTQYF. Here the CDR3 DNA reads TGTGCCAGCAGCTTGGGCGGGGCTAGCACAGATACGCAGTATTTT.

This clonotype has only a few counts. An end of the junction differs from the germline gene, which may be a read error. The chain links TRBV6-5 to TRBJ1-2; D unresolved. Germline V gives CDR1 MNHEY, CDR2 SVGAGI. The CDR3 consists of 16 residues. The CDR3 DNA reads as TGTGCCAGCAGTCACTCAATGGGGTCGGAGAGGTATGGCTACACCTTC. Protein sequence: CASSHSMGSERYGYTF.

The rearrangement links TRBV25-1 to TRBJ1-3; no clear D. The ends were cut back, 3 bases at V and 4 bases at J, with 10 bases in the middle. The CDR3 sequence is 14 residues long. Germline assignment: CDR1 MGHDK and CDR2 SYGVNS. The CDR3 here is CASSEVLAGNTIYF. Written as DNA, the CDR3 is TGTGCCAGCAGTGAGGTGCTAGCCGGAAACACCATATATTTT. The full variable domain, completed using reference TRBV25-1 and TRBJ1-3, is EADIYQTPRYLVIGTGKKITLECSQTMGHDKMYWYQQDPGMELHLIHYSYGVNSTEKGDLSSESTVSRIRTEHFPLTLESARPSHTSQYLCASSEVLAGNTIYFGEGSWLTVV.

On this clonotype: A single base separates this from a much larger clone, so it may be a read error. The chain carries TRBV5-6 and TRBJ2-5; D is possibly TRBD1 or TRBD2 (5 bases each). CDR3 length equals 16 residues. Germline V gives CDR1 SGHDT, CDR2 YYEEEE. This CDR3 reads CANSLGVGAAQETQYF. CDR3 bases: TGTGCCAACAGCTTGGGGGTCGGGGCAGCCCAAGAGACCCAGTACTTC.

V usage is TRBV5-4 and J usage is TRBJ2-1; the D call may be TRBD1 or TRBD2 (6 bases each). Germline CDR1 SGHNT, CDR2 YYREEE (reference sequence). Deletions cut 7 bases from V and 6 bases from J, with 23 bases between. There are 16 residues in the CDR3. In DNA form, the CDR3 reads TGTGCCAGCTCACCACGGGGGCTAACCGGTTCCAATGAGCAGTTCTTC. Translation gives CASSPRGLTGSNEQFF.

In regard to this clonotype: This clone may be a read error of a much larger clone one base away. The chain employs TRBV10-3 and TRBJ1-6; D gene unclear. This CDR3 is 15 amino acids long. Germline V CDR1 and CDR2: ENHRY, SYGVKD. The V gene lost 10 bases and the J gene lost 10 bases, with 23 bases spanning the gap. For the CDR3, the DNA is TGTGCCAGCGGTTACGGGCCGCCAAGAGAATCACCCCTCCACTTT. This codes for CASGYGPPRESPLHF.

This clonotype appeared many times. The genes are TRBV7-2 and TRBJ2-3; 11 nucleotides agree with TRBD2. J lost 4 bases, V lost 3 bases, and 12 bases had no gene match. The germline gives CDR1 SGHTA, CDR2 FQGNSA. The CDR3 totals 18 residues. The CDR3 DNA sequence: TGTGCCAGCAGCTTCGGACTAGCGGGCCTGAGTCCCTCAGATACGCAGTATTTT. This sequence encodes CASSFGLAGLSPSDTQYF.

Only a few counts were recorded for this clonotype. The missing conserved phenylalanine or tryptophan at the end of this CDR3 makes a read error likely. The chain joins TRBV5-1 to TRBJ2-7; weak D call: TRBD1 (6 bases). The CDR3 has 14 amino acids. The V end lost 0 bases, the J end lost 5 bases, and 12 bases lay between the germline ends. Germline CDR1 SGHRS, CDR2 YFSETQ. In DNA, the CDR3 is TGCGCCAGCAGCTTGGTACAGGGATGGAACGAGCAGTACCTC. It translates to CASSLVQGWNEQYL.

This clonotype appeared many times. CDR3 residues: CASSMSGHQPQHF. CDR3 DNA: TGTGCCAGTAGTATGTCTGGGCATCAGCCCCAGCATTTT. V is TRBV19 and J is TRBJ1-5; unclear D gene. Germline CDR1 and CDR2: LNHDA and SQIVND (reference sequence). The CDR3 contains 13 residues. Trimming removed 3 bases at V and 5 bases at J, with 8 bases between.

This clonotype occurred a few times. Being one base from a much bigger clone, this may be a read error. DNA of the CDR3: TGTGCCAGCAGTGAATATTCGTCGCAAATCCATGGCTACACCTTC. Amino acids: CASSEYSSQIHGYTF. The chain combines TRBV25-1 with TRBJ1-2; no definite D call. Germline CDR1 MGHDK, CDR2 SYGVNS. V lost 0 bases to trimming and J lost 6 bases, with 14 bases between them. The CDR3 has 15 amino acids.

This clonotype was observed many times. This chain connects TRBV6-1 to TRBJ2-7; D is perhaps TRBD2 (6 bases). The CDR3 contains 13 residues. V lost 7 bases and J lost 2, with 12 bases in between. CDR1 and CDR2 (germline): MNHNS, SASEGT. The CDR3 spells CASNAASAYEQYF. DNA for the CDR3: TGTGCCAGCAATGCGGCTAGCGCCTACGAGCAGTACTTC.

This clonotype was detected ten times or more. The chain is built from TRBV7-2 and TRBJ1-2; weak D call: TRBD1 (6 bases). V was shortened by 5 bases and J by 8 bases, with 15 bases between the two germline ends. CDR1 and CDR2 (germline): SGHTA, FQGNSA. The CDR3 is 13 amino acids. CDR3 sequence (DNA): TGTGCCAGCAGCGCTGCCAGGGGCGGGGGCTACACCTTC. This encodes CASSAARGGGYTF.

This sequence joins TRBV6-6 and TRBJ1-4; 9 nucleotides agree with TRBD1. CDR1 MNHNY and CDR2 SVGAGI come from the germline V gene (reference sequence). V lost 9 bases to trimming and J lost 7 bases; unmatched junction nucleotides: 9. This CDR3 is built from 14 residues. The CDR3 bases are TGTGCCAGTAGTCACTTGGACAGGGGTGAAAAACTGTTTTTT. Its protein product is CASSHLDRGEKLFF.

This clonotype was seen many times. This chain uses TRBV7-8 with TRBJ1-2; possibly TRBD1 for D (5 bases). The germline V and J ends were trimmed by 3 bases and 2 bases, with 10 bases remaining between them. The CDR3 has 14 residues. Germline CDR1 is SGHVS and CDR2 is FQNEAQ. The CDR3 region is CASSFGGTNYGYTF. In DNA, the CDR3 is TGTGCCAGCAGCTTTGGGGGTACCAACTATGGCTACACCTTC.

This clonotype was seen only a few times. The J gene is TRBJ1-1, the V gene TRBV20-1; the D is unclear. The V gene lost 0 bases and the J gene lost 1 base, with 12 bases spanning the gap. This CDR3 region has 15 residues. Germline CDR1 DFQATT, CDR2 SNEGSKA (reference sequence). The CDR3 sequence is CSARDMYRGNTEAFF. CDR3 nucleotides: TGCAGTGCTAGAGATATGTATCGGGGGAACACTGAAGCTTTCTTT.

There are many counts of this clonotype. The genes are TRBV18 and TRBJ2-1, with 10 positions matching TRBD2. This CDR3 spans 14 amino acids. CDR1 is KGHSH, CDR2 LQKENI, per germline. Losses at the gene ends were 5 bases for V and 4 bases for J; bases not matched to a gene: 2. The CDR3 protein is CASSGTSVYNEQFF. DNA of the CDR3: TGTGCCAGCTCAGGGACTAGCGTTTACAATGAGCAGTTCTTC.

Comment on this clonotype: It is likely a read error, because the conserved phenylalanine at the end of the CDR3 is missing. This chain connects TRBV12-3 or TRBV12-4 to TRBJ2-7; D remains ambiguous. V was clipped by 5 bases and J by 3 bases, with 8 bases between them. The CDR3 extends over 12 amino acids. The CDR3 DNA reads as TGTGCCAGCAGTCCCCACGGCTACGAGCAGTACTAC. Protein: CASSPHGYEQYY.

V and J are TRBV4-1 and TRBJ2-3; 8 bases are shared with TRBD2. Germline loops: CDR1 MGHRA, CDR2 YSYEKL. The CDR3 is 18 amino acids. Trimming cost V 4 bases and J 4 bases; bases outside gene matches: 16. CDR3 bases: TGCGCCAGCAGCCCTCGGACTAGCCAATTTATTGAGGCAGATACGCAGTATTTT. Protein product: CASSPRTSQFIEADTQYF.

This chain uses TRBV24-1 with TRBJ2-5; 9 positions agree with TRBD2. In germline, CDR1 is KGHDR, CDR2 SFDVKD. This CDR3 is 14 amino acids long. J lost 3 bases, V lost 5 bases, and 3 bases had no gene match. CDR3 nucleotides: TGTGCCACCAGTGCCCTAGCGGGGAAAGAGACCCAGTACTTC. Protein: CATSALAGKETQYF.

This clonotype has at least ten counts. The chain is built from TRBV6-5 and TRBJ1-5, with 11 nucleotides matching TRBD1. J lost 5 bases, V lost 5 bases, and 11 bases had no gene match. Germline V gives CDR1 MNHEY, CDR2 SVGAGI. The CDR3 totals 17 residues. The CDR3 region has the DNA TGTGCCAGCAGTCGGACAGGGGGCGGAACTGATGATCAGCCCCAGCATTTT. Protein sequence: CASSRTGGGTDDQPQHF.

This clonotype was seen many times. The chain uses TRBV6-5 and TRBJ1-2; 7 bases match TRBD1. This CDR3 has 14 residues. In germline, CDR1 is MNHEY, CDR2 SVGAGI. Losses at the gene ends were 7 bases for V and 2 bases for J; bases not matched to a gene: 7. CDR3 bases: TGTGCCAGCAACAGACAGGGAGGGAACTATGGCTACACCTTC. It translates to CASNRQGGNYGYTF.

The table lists this clonotype with many counts. This chain connects TRBV5-1 to TRBJ2-2, with 9 bases matching TRBD2. Germline V gene lookup returns CDR1 SGHRS and CDR2 YFSETQ. This CDR3 contains 16 residues. With 4 bases clipped from V and 7 bases from J, the junction kept 11 bases outside the gene matches. The CDR3 sequence: CASSRSGGGAGGELFF. CDR3 sequence (DNA): TGCGCCAGCAGCCGATCGGGCGGGGGGGCTGGCGGGGAGCTGTTTTTT.